The entry below gives a single TCR beta chain sequence along with its context. The antigen is not known. There are 14 residues in the CDR3. The junction had 2 bases not matched to a gene; V was cut back by 3 bases and J by 6 bases. In germline, CDR1 is SEHNR, CDR2 FQNEAQ (reference sequence). This entry belongs to a study of cytomegalovirus exposure and HLA in healthy donors. Study conclusions and caveats: One cluster of highly shared sequence variants probably arose as a sequencing artifact.

The PCR used 60 Vbeta and 13 Jbeta primers. Assay used: immunoSEQ multiplex PCR; TCRdb lists only in-frame clones, some missing. Among 90,000 or so clones listed, roughly four fifths were seen once. The sample comprised PBMCs. This chain uses TRBV7-9 with TRBJ1-5; 10 bases match TRBD1. This receptor was obtained from a man aged 25 to 40 in good health and CMV-seropositive. DNA for the CDR3: TGTGCCAGCAGCTTTGGGGACAGGGGTCAGCCCCAGCATTTT. Protein: CASSFGDRGQPQHF.